These 21 T cell receptor beta chains were sequenced from one sample in a study of blood T cells in healthy people across ages. Together with a sample-barcoded 5' primer, a J-beta primer mix was included in a second PCR lasting roughly 6 to 12 cycles. TCRdb re-called the 5' RACE reads with MiXCR, one entry per CDR3 protein. Altogether 1.5 million or so distinct CDR3 sequences are present, about 43% being singletons, with the ten largest covering under 8%. The specimen was blood. Receptors originate from a woman younger than 35 in good health.

The chain combines TRBV27 with TRBJ2-1; 7 nucleotides match TRBD2. This CDR3 contains 13 residues. The V and J ends lost 2 bases and 15 bases, in that order; junction bases with no gene match: 10. Germline CDR1 reads MNHEY; CDR2 reads SMNVEV (reference sequence). The CDR3 DNA is TGTGCCAGCAGTTTAGCGGGAGCACGTTATCGGTTCTTC. As protein: CASSLAGARYRFF.

The genes are TRBV6-6 and TRBJ2-7, with 8 bases aligning to TRBD2. Germline CDR1 is MNHNY and CDR2 is SVGAGI (reference sequence). The CDR3 runs to 14 residues. V was clipped by 7 bases and J by 0 bases; unmatched bases: 5. The CDR3 DNA reads as TGTGCCAGCACCCGGGGGGGAAGCTCCTACGAGCAGTACTTC. Translated: CASTRGGSSYEQYF.

V is TRBV29-1 and J is TRBJ1-1; no clear D. The CDR3 runs 13 residues. Trimming cost V 3 bases and J 4 bases, with 12 bases left between them. The V gene's germline CDR1 is SQVTM and CDR2 ANQGSEA. CDR3 sequence: CSVDSRLGTEAFF. CDR3 nucleotides: TGCAGCGTTGACTCCCGCCTGGGCACTGAAGCTTTCTTT.

This clonotype was observed a single time. The rearrangement links TRBV29-1 to TRBJ1-2, with no clear D. Germline V gives CDR1 SQVTM, CDR2 ANQGSEA. The length of the CDR3 is 14 residues. The V end lost 8 bases, the J end lost 0 bases, and 16 bases lay between the germline ends. DNA of the CDR3: TGCAGCTCCTGGGCGATAAGCTCTAACTATGGCTACACCTTC. Its translation: CSSWAISSNYGYTF.

This clonotype was seen a single time. The genes are TRBV7-3 and TRBJ1-1, with D tentatively TRBD1 (5 bases). The CDR3 totals 15 residues. Trimming cost V 1 base and J 1 base, with 10 bases left between them. The germline V gene encodes CDR1 SGHTA and CDR2 FQGTGA. The CDR3: CASSLMGRENTEAFF. The DNA of the CDR3 is TGTGCCAGCAGCTTAATGGGGCGTGAGAACACTGAAGCTTTCTTT.

This clonotype was counted between two and nine times. V and J are TRBV5-1 and TRBJ1-5, with no clear D. CDR3 length equals 14 residues. Germline loops: CDR1 SGHRS, CDR2 YFSETQ. Trimming removed 4 bases from V and 4 bases from J, with 12 bases in between. In DNA, the CDR3 is TGCGCCAGCAGCCCTTCCGGGCCGAATCAGCCCCAGCATTTT. Its protein product is CASSPSGPNQPQHF.

In DNA, the CDR3 is TGCAGCGTGGGGGCACAGTCGAACACTGAAGCTTTCTTT. Translation gives CSVGAQSNTEAFF. This chain links TRBV29-1 with TRBJ1-1, with D possibly matching TRBD1 (6 bases). Germline loops: CDR1 SQVTM, CDR2 ANQGSEA. V dropped 6 bases and J dropped 1 base, with 12 bases sitting between them. CDR3 length: 13 amino acids.

This clonotype appeared a few times. The chain couples TRBV12-3 or TRBV12-4 to TRBJ2-3; 7 bases are shared with TRBD2. The ends lost 3 bases at V and 0 bases at J; junction bases unmatched: 6. The CDR3 runs 16 residues. CDR3 nucleotides: TGTGCCAGCAGTTTCGGGAGCGGGGCTAGCACAGATACGCAGTATTTT. This encodes CASSFGSGASTDTQYF.

The rearrangement joins TRBV11-2 to TRBJ2-1, with D possibly TRBD2 on 7 matching bases. Trimming took off 5 bases at V and 5 bases at J, with 22 bases between the two ends. There are 17 residues in the CDR3. In germline, CDR1 is SGHAT, CDR2 FQNNGV. CDR3 residues: CASSPGGGRGMDNEQFF. The DNA for the CDR3 is TGTGCCAGCAGCCCCGGGGGCGGGAGAGGGATGGACAATGAGCAGTTCTTC.

Points on this clonotype: The junction shows a germline mismatch at one end, possibly a read error. CDR3 residues: CASTRGSGVYKEQFF. CDR3 bases: TGTGCCAGTACCAGGGGTAGCGGGGTATACAAGGAGCAGTTCTTC. The chain uses TRBV19 and TRBJ2-1, with 8 positions matching TRBD2. Germline V gene sequence: CDR1 LNHDA, CDR2 SQIVND (reference sequence). The CDR3 is made up of 15 amino acids.

Only a few counts were recorded for this clonotype. J is TRBJ2-5 and V is TRBV28; TRBD2 agrees at 8 bases. This CDR3 has 15 amino acids. CDR1 and CDR2 from the germline V gene are MDHEN and SYDVKM. The ends lost 3 bases at V and 1 base at J; junction bases unmatched: 4. The CDR3 sequence is CASSLLAGLQETQYF. The CDR3 coding sequence is TGTGCCAGCAGTTTGCTAGCGGGTCTCCAAGAGACCCAGTACTTC.

The V call is TRBV6-5, the J call TRBJ2-7; D assignment may be TRBD1 or TRBD2 (5 bases each). Per the germline V gene, CDR1 is MNHEY and CDR2 is SVGAGI. Between the trimmed V and J ends, which lost 6 bases and 5 bases, there was a span of 14 bases. The CDR3 loop spans 13 amino acids. The CDR3 DNA is TGTGCCAGCAGCTCGGGACCGCTAAACGAGCAGTACTTC. Protein product: CASSSGPLNEQYF.

This clonotype was picked up a small number of times. V and J are TRBV10-3 and TRBJ1-4; 8 bases are shared with TRBD1. After removal of 8 bases from V and 6 bases from J, the junction contained 5 bases not matched to a gene. Germline V lookup: CDR1 ENHRY, CDR2 SYGVKD. CDR3 size: 13 residues. The CDR3 DNA sequence: TGTGCCATCTCGGACAGGGTGGATGAAAAACTGTTTTTT. It translates to CAISDRVDEKLFF.

The chain couples TRBV5-1 to TRBJ2-5, with 10 bases aligning to TRBD2. The CDR3 is made up of 16 amino acids. Unmatched junction bases numbered 10, after V lost 3 bases and J lost 5 bases. CDR1 is SGHRS and CDR2 is YFSETQ in the germline V gene. In DNA form, the CDR3 reads TGCGCCAGCAGCTCTATAACTAGCGGGATGAGTGAGACCCAGTACTTC. Translating gives CASSSITSGMSETQYF.

The table lists this clonotype with a few counts. The chain employs TRBV9 and TRBJ2-7, with D tentatively TRBD1 (6 bases). Between the trimmed V and J ends, which lost 3 bases and 0 bases, there was a span of 13 bases. Germline V gene lookup returns CDR1 SGDLS and CDR2 YYNGEE. The CDR3 runs 15 residues. The CDR3 spells CASSALGQSSYEQYF. The CDR3, as DNA: TGTGCCAGCAGCGCGTTAGGACAGAGCTCCTACGAGCAGTACTTC.

The V call is TRBV18, the J call TRBJ2-3; TRBD2 agrees at 10 bases. The ends lost 2 bases at V and 4 bases at J; junction bases unmatched: 6. Germline V gene sequence: CDR1 KGHSH, CDR2 LQKENI. The CDR3 covers 16 residues. In DNA form, the CDR3 reads TGTGCCAGCTCACCAATAGCGGGGGGATCGGCAGATACGCAGTATTTT. It codes for CASSPIAGGSADTQYF.

V is TRBV6-6 and J is TRBJ1-2; D perhaps matches TRBD1 (5 bases). Germline CDR1 and CDR2: MNHNY and SVGAGI (reference sequence). The V end lost 6 bases, the J end lost 8 bases, and 16 bases lay between the germline ends. The CDR3 spans 13 residues. CDR3 bases: TGTGCCAGCAGCCCCGGGGGGACGACGGGCTACACCTTC. Translating it yields CASSPGGTTGYTF.

This clonotype was seen more than once but under ten times. The chain combines TRBV11-2 with TRBJ2-5; 10 bases fit TRBD2. The V and J ends lost 5 bases and 3 bases, in that order; junction bases with no gene match: 9. Germline values: CDR1 SGHAT, CDR2 FQNNGV. The CDR3 extends over 16 amino acids. The CDR3 region has the DNA TGTGCCAGCAGCCGCTGGGGGCTAGCGGGAGAAGAGACCCAGTACTTC. Translation gives CASSRWGLAGEETQYF.

There are a few counts of this clonotype. The chain employs TRBV12-3 or TRBV12-4 and TRBJ2-1; TRBD2 might be the D (6 bases). This CDR3 is built from 15 residues. Trimming took 7 bases from V and 0 from J, leaving 13 bases between them. The CDR3 coding sequence is TGTGCCAGCAACCCTGGGGGGACCTCCTACAATGAGCAGTTCTTC. It translates to CASNPGGTSYNEQFF.

The genes are TRBV2 and TRBJ2-5; D might be TRBD1 or TRBD2, each matching 5 bases. There are 15 residues in the CDR3. The V end lost 4 bases, the J end lost 5 bases, and 17 bases lay between the germline ends. The germline V gene has CDR1 SNHLY and CDR2 FYNNEI. The CDR3 DNA reads as TGTGCCAGCAGTGTAGACGGGGCCCGAGGGGAGACCCAGTACTTC. Translated: CASSVDGARGETQYF.

This clonotype was found a few times. The chain couples TRBV20-1 to TRBJ2-6; D remains unclear. The germline gives CDR1 DFQATT, CDR2 SNEGSKA (reference sequence). V shed 1 base and J shed 2 bases, with 6 bases lying between them. The CDR3 is 14 residues long. The DNA for the CDR3 is TGCAGTGCTAGAGCAGCAGCTGGGGCCAACGTCCTGACTTTC. This gives the protein CSARAAAGANVLTF.